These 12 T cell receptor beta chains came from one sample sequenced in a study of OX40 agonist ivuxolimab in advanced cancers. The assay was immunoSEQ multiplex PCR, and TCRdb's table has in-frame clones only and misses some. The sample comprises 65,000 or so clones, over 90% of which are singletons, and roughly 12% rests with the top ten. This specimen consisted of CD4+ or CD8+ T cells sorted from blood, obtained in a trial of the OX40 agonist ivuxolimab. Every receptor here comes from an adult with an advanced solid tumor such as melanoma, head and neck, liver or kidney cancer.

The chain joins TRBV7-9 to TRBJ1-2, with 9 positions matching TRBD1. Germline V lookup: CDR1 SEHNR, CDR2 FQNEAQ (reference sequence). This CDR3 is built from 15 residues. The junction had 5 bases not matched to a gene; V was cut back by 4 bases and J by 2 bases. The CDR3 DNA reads TGTGCCAGCAGCTCCTCCGGGACAGGGAACTATGGCTACACCTTC. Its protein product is CASSSSGTGNYGYTF.

The CDR3 sequence is CASSLELGHGYTF. In nucleotides, the CDR3 is TGCGCCAGCAGCTTGGAATTGGGGCATGGCTACACCTTC. The rearrangement links TRBV5-1 to TRBJ1-2; a possible D gene is TRBD1 (5 bases). The ends were cut back, 0 bases at V and 6 bases at J, with 9 bases in the middle. Germline assignment: CDR1 SGHRS and CDR2 YFSETQ. This CDR3 contains 13 residues. The full variable domain, its missing parts supplied by reference TRBV5-1 and TRBJ1-2, is KAGVTQTPRYLIKTRGQQVTLSCSPISGHRSVSWYQQTPGQGLQFLFEYFSETQRNKGNFPGRFSGRQFSNSRSEMNVSTLELGDSALYLCASSLELGHGYTFGSGTRLTVV.

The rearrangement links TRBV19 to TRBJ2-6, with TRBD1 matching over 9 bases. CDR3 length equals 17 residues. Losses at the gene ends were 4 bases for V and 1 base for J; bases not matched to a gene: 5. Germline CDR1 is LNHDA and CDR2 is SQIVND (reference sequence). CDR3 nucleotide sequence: TGTGCCAGTAGTAAAGACAGGGGGAGTTCTGGGGCCAACGTCCTGACTTTC. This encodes CASSKDRGSSGANVLTF.

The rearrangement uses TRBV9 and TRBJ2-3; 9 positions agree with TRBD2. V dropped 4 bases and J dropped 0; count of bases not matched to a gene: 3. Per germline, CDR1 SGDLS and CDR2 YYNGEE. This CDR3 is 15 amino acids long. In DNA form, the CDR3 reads TGTGCCAGCAGCCAAACTAGCGGGAGCACAGATACGCAGTATTTT. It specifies CASSQTSGSTDTQYF.

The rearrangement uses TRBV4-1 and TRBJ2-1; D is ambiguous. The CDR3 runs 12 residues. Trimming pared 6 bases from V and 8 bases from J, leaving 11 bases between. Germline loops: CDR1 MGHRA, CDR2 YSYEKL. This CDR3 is CASSITSDEQFF. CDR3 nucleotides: TGCGCCAGCAGTATAACAAGTGATGAGCAGTTCTTC.

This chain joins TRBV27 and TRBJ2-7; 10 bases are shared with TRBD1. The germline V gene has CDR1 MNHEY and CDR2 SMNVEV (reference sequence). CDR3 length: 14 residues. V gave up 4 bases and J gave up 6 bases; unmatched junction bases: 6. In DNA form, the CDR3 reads TGTGCCAGCAGTTGGGACAGGGGCTCCATCGAGCAGTACTTC. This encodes CASSWDRGSIEQYF.

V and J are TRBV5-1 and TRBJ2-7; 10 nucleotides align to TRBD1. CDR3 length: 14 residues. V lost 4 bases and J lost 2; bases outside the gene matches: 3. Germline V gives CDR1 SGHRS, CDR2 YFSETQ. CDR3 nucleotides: TGCGCCAGCAGCCTCGGGACAGGGGCCTACGAGCAGTACTTC. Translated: CASSLGTGAYEQYF.

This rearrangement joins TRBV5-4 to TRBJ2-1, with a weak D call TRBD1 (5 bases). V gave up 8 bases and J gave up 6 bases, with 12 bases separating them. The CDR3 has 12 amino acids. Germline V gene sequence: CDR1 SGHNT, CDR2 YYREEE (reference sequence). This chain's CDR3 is CASSQGGNEQFF. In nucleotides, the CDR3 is TGTGCCAGTTCTCAGGGCGGCAATGAGCAGTTCTTC. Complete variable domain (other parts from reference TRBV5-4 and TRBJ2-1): ETGVTQSPTHLIKTRGQQVTLRCSSQSGHNTVSWYQQALGQGPQFIFQYYREEENGRGNFPPRFSGLQFPNYSSELNVNALELDDSALYLCASSQGGNEQFFGPGTRLTVL.

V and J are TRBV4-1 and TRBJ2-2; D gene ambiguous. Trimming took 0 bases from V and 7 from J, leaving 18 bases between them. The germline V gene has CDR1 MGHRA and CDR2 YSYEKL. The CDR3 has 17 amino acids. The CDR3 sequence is CASSQDLLPRLGGELFF. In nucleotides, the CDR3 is TGCGCCAGCAGCCAAGATCTCTTGCCGCGCTTGGGCGGGGAGCTGTTTTTT.

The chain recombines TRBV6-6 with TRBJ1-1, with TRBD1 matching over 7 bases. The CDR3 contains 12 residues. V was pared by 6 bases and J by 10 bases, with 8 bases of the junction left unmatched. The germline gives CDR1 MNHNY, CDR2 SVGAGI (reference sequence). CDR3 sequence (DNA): TGTGCCAGCAGCCTCGAGGGGGCCGGAGCTTTCTTT. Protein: CASSLEGAGAFF.

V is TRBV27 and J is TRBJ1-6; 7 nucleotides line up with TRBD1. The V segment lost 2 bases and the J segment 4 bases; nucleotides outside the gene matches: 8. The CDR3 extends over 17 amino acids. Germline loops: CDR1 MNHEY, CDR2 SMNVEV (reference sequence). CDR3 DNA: TGTGCCAGCAGTTTAGCCCTGACAGGGTCTTATAATTCACCCCTCCACTTT. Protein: CASSLALTGSYNSPLHF.

The CDR3 reads CASSPEGLATDTQYF. The CDR3 nucleotides read TGTGCCAGTAGCCCTGAAGGACTAGCGACAGATACGCAGTATTTT. The chain recombines TRBV19 with TRBJ2-3, with 9 bases matching TRBD2. This CDR3 has 15 residues. Germline loops: CDR1 LNHDA, CDR2 SQIVND (reference sequence). With 6 bases clipped from V and 3 bases from J, the junction kept 7 bases outside the gene matches.